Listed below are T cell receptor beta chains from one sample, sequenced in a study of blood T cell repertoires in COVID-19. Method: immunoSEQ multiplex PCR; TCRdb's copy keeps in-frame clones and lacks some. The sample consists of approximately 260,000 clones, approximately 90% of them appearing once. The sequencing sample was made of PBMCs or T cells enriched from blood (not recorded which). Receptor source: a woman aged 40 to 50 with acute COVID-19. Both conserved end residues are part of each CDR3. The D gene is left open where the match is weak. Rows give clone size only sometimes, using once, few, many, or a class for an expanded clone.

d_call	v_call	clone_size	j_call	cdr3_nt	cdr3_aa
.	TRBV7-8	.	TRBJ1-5	TGTGCCAGCAGCTCCTTTCGCGGTATTCTGCCCCAGCATTTT	CASSSFRGILPQHF
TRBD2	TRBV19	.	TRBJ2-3	TGTGCCAGTAGTCGCGGACTAGCGGCCGCCGGTACGCAGTATTTT	CASSRGLAAAGTQYF
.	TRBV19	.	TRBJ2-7	TGTGCCAGTAGTAGAGAGAGCCGGAGCTACGAGCAGTACTTC	CASSRESRSYEQYF
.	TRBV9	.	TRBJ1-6	TGTGCCAGCAGCGTAGGATTACCCGGTGATTCACCCCTCCACTTT	CASSVGLPGDSPLHF
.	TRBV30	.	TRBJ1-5	TGTGCCTGTTCGGGACAAGTCAATCAGCCCCAGCATTTT	CACSGQVNQPQHF
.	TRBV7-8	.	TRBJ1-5	TGTGCCAGCAGCTTAGCGTTTTTACTTGGGGGGAATCAGCCCCAGCATTTT	CASSLAFLLGGNQPQHF
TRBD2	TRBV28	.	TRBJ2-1	TGTGCCAGCACCCAGGACGGAGCGGGAGGGCCCTCGGGCTATGAGCAGTTCTTC	CASTQDGAGGPSGYEQFF
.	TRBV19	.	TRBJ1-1	TGTGCCAGTAGATCTTATGGGGAGGTGAACACTGAAGCTTTCTTT	CASRSYGEVNTEAFF
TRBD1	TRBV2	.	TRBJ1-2	TGTGCCAGCAGAGCCGGGACAGGGGGCCACTATGGCTACACCTTC	CASRAGTGGHYGYTF
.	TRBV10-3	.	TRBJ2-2	TGTGCCATCAGGGGGAGGAACACCGGGGAGCTGTTTTTT	CAIRGRNTGELFF
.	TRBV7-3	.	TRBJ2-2	TGTGCCAGCAACCAGGGGACCGGGGAGCTGTTTTTT	CASNQGTGELFF
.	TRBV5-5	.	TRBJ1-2	TGTGCCAGCAGTGCCGACAGAGCCAACCTCTATGGCTACACCTTC	CASSADRANLYGYTF
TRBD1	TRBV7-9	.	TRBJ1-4	TGTGCCAGCAGCCTTGGACAGGGGGCTAATGAAAAACTGTTTTTT	CASSLGQGANEKLFF
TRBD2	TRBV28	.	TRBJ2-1	TGTGCCAGCAGTCACCCCGGGGGGGTAGATGAGCAGTTCTTC	CASSHPGGVDEQFF
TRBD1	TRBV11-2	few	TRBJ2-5	TGTGCCAGCAGCCCGTTCGGGTGGGACAGGGTGAGAGAGACCCAGTACTTC	CASSPFGWDRVRETQYF
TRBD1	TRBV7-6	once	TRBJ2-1	TGTGCCAGCAGCGCCTCGACAGGGTCCTACAATGAGCAGTTCTTC	CASSASTGSYNEQFF
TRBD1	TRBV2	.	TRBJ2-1	TGTGCCAGCAGTGAATCCCGGACAGGGTTTGGTGAGCAGTTCTTC	CASSESRTGFGEQFF
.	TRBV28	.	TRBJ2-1	TGTGCCAGCAGTTTCGCCGGGACGGAGGGCGATGAGCAGTTCTTC	CASSFAGTEGDEQFF
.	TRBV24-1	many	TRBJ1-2	TGTGCCACCAGTGATTTGAGTCAGGTCTATGGCTACACCTTC	CATSDLSQVYGYTF
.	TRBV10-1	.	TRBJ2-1	TGCGCCAGCAGTGACGCCCAGTACTCCGACATCAATGAGCAGTTCTTC	CASSDAQYSDINEQFF
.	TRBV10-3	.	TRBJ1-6	TGTGCCATCAGTGACAGGGGAAGTGACTCACCCCTCCACTTT	CAISDRGSDSPLHF
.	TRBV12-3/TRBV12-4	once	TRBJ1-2	TGTGCCAGCAGTTTCTCCAGGAACCGCTACACCTTC	CASSFSRNRYTF
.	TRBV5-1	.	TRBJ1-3	TGCGCCAGCAGCTTAAATACAGGGACTGGAAACACCATATATTTT	CASSLNTGTGNTIYF
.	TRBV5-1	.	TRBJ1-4	TGCGCCAGCAGCTTCCAGGGTCTTGGTGAAAAACTGTTTTTT	CASSFQGLGEKLFF
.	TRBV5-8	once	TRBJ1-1	TGTGCCAGCAGCCCTAGGACAAACCCTGAAGCTTTCTTT	CASSPRTNPEAFF
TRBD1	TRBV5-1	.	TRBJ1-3	TGCGCCAGCAGCAGGGGACAGGCCGACTCTGGAAACACCATATATTTT	CASSRGQADSGNTIYF
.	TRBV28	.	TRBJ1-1	TGTGCCACCACTGTTCTGAACACTGAAGCTTTCTTT	CATTVLNTEAFF
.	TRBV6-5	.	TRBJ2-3	TGTGCCAGCGGAAGCGGCGAAGGGACAGATACGCAGTATTTT	CASGSGEGTDTQYF
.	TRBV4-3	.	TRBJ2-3	TGCGCCAGCAGCCACCCGACAGGTGGATCTAGGGATACGCAGTATTTT	CASSHPTGGSRDTQYF
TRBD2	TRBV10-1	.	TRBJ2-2	TGCGCCAGCAGTGAGCGGGGGGCCGGGGAGCTGTTTTTT	CASSERGAGELFF
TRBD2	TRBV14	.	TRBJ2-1	TGTGCCAGCAGCATAACGGGACTAAAATTTAATGAGCAGTTCTTC	CASSITGLKFNEQFF
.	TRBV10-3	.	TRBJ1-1	TGTGCCATCAGTGTGGAGGAACACACTGAAGCTTTCTTT	CAISVEEHTEAFF
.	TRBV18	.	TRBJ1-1	TGTGCCAGCTCACCGGGCAGGGTGAACACTGAAGCTTTCTTT	CASSPGRVNTEAFF
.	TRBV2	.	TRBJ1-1	TGTGCCAGCAGTTTCAACCAGGGATACACTGAAGCTTTCTTT	CASSFNQGYTEAFF
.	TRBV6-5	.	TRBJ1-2	TGTGCCAGCAGTTACTCTGAGGGTGACTATGGCTACACCTTC	CASSYSEGDYGYTF
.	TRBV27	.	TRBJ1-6	TGTGCCAGCAGTTTCGGGTTTCTGAGCAATTCACCCCTCCACTTT	CASSFGFLSNSPLHF
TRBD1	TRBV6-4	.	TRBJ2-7	TGTGCCAGCAGTGACGGGACAGGGGGCGAGCAGTACTTC	CASSDGTGGEQYF
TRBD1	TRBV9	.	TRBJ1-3	TGTGCCAGCGGACAGGGAGGGATTGGAAACACCATATATTTT	CASGQGGIGNTIYF
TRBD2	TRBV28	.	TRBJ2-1	TGTGCCAGCAGTTCCCTAGCGGGAGGGTCACATGAGCAGTTCTTC	CASSSLAGGSHEQFF
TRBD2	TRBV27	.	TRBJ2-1	TGTGCCAGCAGTCTAGGACTAGAACGGAGGTACAATGAGCAGTTCTTC	CASSLGLERRYNEQFF
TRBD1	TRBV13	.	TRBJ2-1	TGTGCCAGCAGCCACGGGACAGGGAAGAATAATGAGCAGTTCTTC	CASSHGTGKNNEQFF
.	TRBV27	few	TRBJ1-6	TGTGCCAGCAGCCTTGGATTCCTGGGAGACTCACCCCTCCACTTT	CASSLGFLGDSPLHF
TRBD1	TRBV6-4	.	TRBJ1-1	TGTGCCAGCAGTGACCCGACAGGGTTGGACACTGAAGCTTTCTTT	CASSDPTGLDTEAFF
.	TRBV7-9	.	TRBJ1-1	TGTGCCAGCAGCTTAGTAGCCGGGGACACTGAAGCTTTCTTT	CASSLVAGDTEAFF
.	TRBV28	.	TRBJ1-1	TGTGCCAGCAGTGCCTCGTTGTGGAGAGGGAACACTGAAGCTTTCTTT	CASSASLWRGNTEAFF